This T cell receptor beta chain was identified during a study of identical twins. This clonotype has just a few counts. This CDR3 region has 14 residues. CDR1 and CDR2 from the germline V gene are SGHTA and FQGNSA. With 4 bases removed from V and 0 bases from J, the gap between germline ends came to 10 bases. TCRdb redid the calling of the 5' RACE reads with MiXCR, one entry per CDR3 protein. The repertoire holds hundreds of thousands of distinct CDR3 sequences, with approximately 18% as singletons. This same sample was also part of a study on T cells expressing NK-cell markers. That work adds: Sorted CD3+CD56+NKG2C+, CD3+CD56+NKG2C- and CD3+CD56-NKG2C+ T-cell subsets were beta-chain profiled.

Source material: PBMCs. The source is a woman aged 18-29 years in good health. The V gene is TRBV7-2, the J gene TRBJ2-7; D perhaps matches TRBD2 (5 bases). CDR3 nucleotide sequence: TGTGCCAGCAGCTCCCTGGGGAGCTCCTACGAGCAGTACTTC. Amino acid sequence: CASSSLGSSYEQYF. Based on the CDR3 plus reference TRBV7-2 and TRBJ2-7, the full variable domain is GAGVSQSPSNKVTEKGKDVELRCDPISGHTALYWYRQSLGQGLEFLIYFQGNSAPDKSGLPSDRFSAERTGGSVSTLTIQRTQQEDSAVYLCASSSLGSSYEQYFGPGTRLTVT.